Listed below are T cell receptor beta chains from one sample, sequenced in a study of blood T cell repertoires in COVID-19. The assay was immunoSEQ multiplex PCR, and TCRdb's table has in-frame clones only and misses some. The sample consists of about 380,000 clones, 85% of them appearing once. The sequencing sample was made of peripheral blood. These receptors originate from a young woman with acute or convalescent COVID-19. CDR3s include the opening cysteine and the closing phenylalanine or tryptophan.

v_gene	j_gene	len	CDR3aa
TRBV18	TRBJ1-1	14	CASSETGANTEAFF
TRBV5-1	TRBJ2-1	15	CASSLDPTSINEQFF
TRBV28	TRBJ1-2	15	CASRAVVPRRNGYTF
TRBV10-3	TRBJ2-7	14	CAISEQGARHEQYF
TRBV11-2	TRBJ1-5	14	CASSLEQGNQPQHF
TRBV24-1	TRBJ2-7	13	CAGLREVPHEQYF
TRBV24-1	TRBJ2-7	16	CATSDSEGGTSGRVYF
TRBV2	TRBJ2-3	15	CASRSGGASTDTQYF
TRBV11-1	TRBJ2-7	15	CASSLTSGGGDEQYF
TRBV5-4	TRBJ2-1	16	CASSFIAGGPYNEQFF
TRBV6-6	TRBJ1-1	14	CASSFTQVNTEAFF
TRBV2	TRBJ2-7	12	CASSSQGYEQYF
TRBV20-1	TRBJ2-2	13	CSASLGVSGELFF
TRBV9	TRBJ1-5	14	CASGEGYSNQPQHF
TRBV11-2	TRBJ2-7	15	CASSLDSARTYEQYF
TRBV11-3	TRBJ2-1	20	CASSLSYPLAGGPTYNEQFF
TRBV5-6	TRBJ2-1	15	CASSPLGQGDNEQFF
TRBV4-1	TRBJ2-5	17	CASSQEWGQGAEETQYF
TRBV5-1	TRBJ1-3	15	CASSPEQGLRNTIYF
TRBV9	TRBJ1-2	13	CASSVPPGGGYTF
TRBV9	TRBJ1-1	16	CASSGVREGVGTEAFF
TRBV19	TRBJ2-7	16	CASSPSGSGYSYEQYF
TRBV5-6	TRBJ2-3	16	CASSLVQREWVDTQYF
TRBV29-1	TRBJ1-2	14	CSVIQGAVNYGYTF
TRBV15	TRBJ1-1	13	CATSTPMGPEAFF
TRBV13	TRBJ2-1	16	CASSLGPGQGWHEQFF
TRBV11-3	TRBJ2-7	15	CASSQTGGQSDEQYF
TRBV7-2	TRBJ2-7	13	CASSPPSPGEQYF
TRBV5-4	TRBJ2-2	16	CASSLPGQGTTGELFF
TRBV27	TRBJ2-7	16	CASSHPVSRIPSEQYF
TRBV30	TRBJ2-7	13	CAWSVQSYYEQYF
TRBV7-3	TRBJ2-3	16	CASSLMHLAGTDTQYF
TRBV2	TRBJ1-2	14	CASSGDRGREGYTF
TRBV5-8	TRBJ2-5	16	CASSPPLAAYQETQYF
TRBV4-1	TRBJ2-1	14	CASSRETSHNEQFF
TRBV19	TRBJ1-6	20	CASSPPQWTGGSSYNSPLHF
TRBV9	TRBJ1-1	15	CASSAPGDGNTEAFF
TRBV7-3	TRBJ2-1	14	CASSLSETYNEQFF
TRBV5-5	TRBJ1-1	17	CASSFEPTGTAERGAFF
TRBV14	TRBJ2-2	15	CASTRGTFYTGELFF
TRBV6-2/TRBV6-3	TRBJ1-5	15	CASSVGQGTNQPQHF
TRBV5-1	TRBJ2-7	18	CASSPGLAGGQSPYEQYF
TRBV19	TRBJ1-3	13	CASRMATGNTIYF
TRBV7-7	TRBJ1-1	13	CASSPDRSSEAFF
TRBV19	TRBJ2-1	17	CASSRLPSGEGYNEQFF
TRBV27	TRBJ1-1	13	CASSQLRITEAFF
TRBV5-5	TRBJ2-3	15	CASSLSGTGTDTQYF
TRBV4-1	TRBJ1-2	15	CASSPLEGGIYGYTF
TRBV5-1	TRBJ2-1	16	CASSLDTGTSTNEQFF
TRBV27	TRBJ2-5	13	CASSFRGMETQYF
TRBV18	TRBJ1-2	15	CASSPLTGANYGYTF
TRBV7-2	TRBJ2-5	15	CASSSNRGAQETQYF
TRBV7-3	TRBJ2-1	14	CASSRGGRYNEQFF
TRBV6-5	TRBJ2-7	12	CASRGGNYEQYF
TRBV3-1/TRBV3-2	TRBJ2-7	12	CASSQMGREQYF
TRBV4-1	TRBJ1-5	15	CASSQGDKGNQPQHF